The clone carrying this T cell receptor beta chain occurred once. The entry originates in a study of blood T cell repertoires in COVID-19. The cohort comprised adults aged about 18 to 100 years residing in about two dozen US areas. Assignment of participants to cohorts was predicated upon participant-reported clinical history. V lost 5 bases, J lost 8 bases, and 22 bases lay in between. The CDR3 spans 16 residues. The V gene's germline CDR1 is SGHVS and CDR2 FQNEAQ. Data came from immunoSEQ multiplex PCR; TCRdb stores just in-frame clones and leaves some out. The sample carries 150,000 or so clones, roughly 87% recorded once.

This TCR was recovered from a woman aged 40 to 55 who had been exposed to COVID-19. Sequencing used PBMCs or T cells enriched from blood (not recorded which). V usage is TRBV7-8 and J usage is TRBJ2-1, with a possible D match to TRBD1 (10 bases). As DNA, the CDR3 is TGTGCCAGCAGCCTCCTAGCGGGACAGGGGATCGATGAGCAGTTCTTC. Translating it yields CASSLLAGQGIDEQFF.